Here is one T cell receptor (beta chain) with its context. The count of this clone is one. Its recognized antigen is unknown. Per-base qualities were not stored, and no clone one base away is much larger. The CDR3, cysteine through phenylalanine, is 15 amino acids long. CDR3 DNA is the only sequence kept; it has 45 bases, read in frame from the first base. As encoded in the germline V gene, CDR1 is SNHLY while CDR2 is FYNNEI. The junction shows trimming of 6 bases on V and 6 bases on J, plus 17 bases between the germline ends. The time point label corresponds to: baseline before first vaccination. Samples from vaccinated people were obtained from the UK trials COV001 and COV002, which included a single-blind randomized controlled phase 2/3 trial of AZD1222 (ChAdOx1 nCoV-19) in healthy adults. For TCRbeta chain sequencing, PBMC samples from trial participants were taken at day 0 and at day 28 after the second dose.

This sample is drawn from a study of T cell responses to AZD1222 COVID-19 vaccine (TCRdb year 2021). Turning to the overall study: AZD1222 recipients whose second dose came at about 4 weeks and those whose second dose came at about 12 weeks were combined into one group, since spike-specific TCR depth and breadth did not differ between the two schedules. A total of approximately 240 trial participants underwent TCR sequencing, of whom some 210 received two doses of AZD1222 and 26 received two doses of the MenACWY control vaccine. Enrollment into the trials was organized by age into subgroups of 18-55, 56-69 and 70-plus years, and those subgroups contained about 150, 27 and 61 TCR-sequenced participants, respectively. Overall study results and their limits: Most participants were white British and females outnumbered males, and the authors suggested that clonal diversity may have been underestimated. Conclusions about previously exposed vaccinees are limited because only five to seven AZD1222 recipients were SARS-CoV-2 seropositive at baseline. Spike-specific TCR breadth and depth rose significantly after two AZD1222 doses compared with day 0 and with MenACWY recipients. Because no day 14 peak-response samples were available, the repertoires could be characterized only after the peak T cell response. The vaccine-associated CD4 TCRs covered the entire spike protein, and the dominant responses fell in regions 160-218 and 743-854. Reportedly, almost half of the unique spike-specific TCRs recognized epitopes lying outside the regions that are mutated in the B.1.351 and B.1.1.7 variants. The 56-69-year group was small, and its depth increase did not reach significance, likely because of low power.

The CDR3 regions of human TCRbeta chains were analyzed by immunosequencing. As for the authors' bioinformatics: TCRs in the repertoires were matched against a reference library of SARS-CoV-2-specific TCRs that had been generated with the MIRA antigen-specificity platform. Breadth was defined as the fraction of unique TCRs that were SARS-CoV-2-associated. Depth was defined as the fraction of total T cells that were SARS-CoV-2-associated. Using the MIRA data, each spike-specific TCR was mapped to the spike region that the TCR reacts to and placed in a CD4 or CD8 class. Log10-transformed breadth and depth values were compared by one-way ANOVA with Sidak's multiple comparisons tests. This is the immuneACCESS table as TCRdb keeps it, with only in-frame sequences that have V and J called. A part of the clones is gone; compared with another copy, unresolved V genes explain less than half, and the rest is unexplained. Clonal size and the V and J genes are those of that table, whereas D and trimming came from the DNA. The sample data list 55,000 to 70,000 clones, and about three quarters of these were observed just once. The ten largest clonotypes hold roughly an eighth of the sample.

The sequencing here drew on peripheral blood, taken on day 0 of AZD1222 vaccination. Here the chain combines TRBV2 and TRBJ2-2; the D segment cannot be called with confidence. The sequence was collected from an adult in good health. The encoded CDR3 is CASSQDGRSSGELFF. The nucleotide sequence is TGTGCCAGCAGCCAGGACGGAAGGTCTTCCGGGGAGCTGTTTTTT.